The clone carrying this T cell receptor beta chain came up once. The data were produced by immunoSEQ multiplex PCR, yet TCRdb's version contains in-frame clones alone and is incomplete. The sample contains under 200,000 clones, about 83% of which appear only once. The data are from a study of blood T cell repertoires in COVID-19. Germline V gene sequence: CDR1 SGHRS, CDR2 YFSETQ. V dropped 4 bases and J dropped 3 bases, with 16 bases sitting between them. This CDR3 is 15 amino acids long. Source material: peripheral blood. The receptor was derived from a woman aged 80 or over with acute or convalescent COVID-19. The chain employs TRBV5-1 and TRBJ1-2; D unresolved. This chain's CDR3 is CASSTTGLSDYGYTF. CDR3 DNA sequence: TGCGCCAGCAGCACCACGGGCCTTAGCGACTATGGCTACACCTTC. Looking up the rest from reference TRBV5-1 and TRBJ1-2 gives the full variable domain: KAGVTQTPRYLIKTRGQQVTLSCSPISGHRSVSWYQQTPGQGLQFLFEYFSETQRNKGNFPGRFSGRQFSNSRSEMNVSTLELGDSALYLCASSTTGLSDYGYTFGSGTRLTVV.